This entry concerns a single T cell receptor beta chain. What it binds is unknown. As processed by the authors: ImmunoSEQ output lacked quality scores and full-length reads, limiting matched filtering. The method was immunoSEQ multiplex PCR; TCRdb's version includes in-frame clones alone and lacks a portion of them. V, J and clone size are taken as reported in that table, and D and trimming were inferred from the DNA itself. The sample yields around 2,100,000 clones, over 85% seen once. This sample was included in a study of shared clonotypes between healthy human individuals. General study points: Clonotype sharing across a few donors was observed for 4.5% to 6.5% of naive CD4 clonotypes.

As defined, naive CD8 cells were CD45RO-negative and positively selected for CCR7, with terminally differentiated effector memory CD45RA+ cells excluded. The CDR3 covers 15 residues. The V call is TRBV21-1, the J call TRBJ2-7; the D call in the table, TRBD2, was not verified against the DNA. TRBV21-1 is annotated as a pseudogene. Sample: naive CD8+ T cells sorted from blood. The sequence was collected from a man younger than 30 in good health. The CDR3 nucleotides are TGTGCCAGCAGCAAAGGGTTGCGAATTACCTACGAGCAGTACTTC. Translating gives CASSKGLRITYEQYF.